The 20 T cell receptor beta chains below were found in one sample sequenced in a study of radiotherapy plus CTLA-4 blockade in lung cancer. Sequencing used immunoSEQ multiplex PCR; TCRdb keeps in-frame clones, though not all of them. The profile shows roughly 100,000 clones, approximately 87% of them singletons. Sequencing used peripheral blood, obtained from a patient treated with radiotherapy plus ipilimumab. The receptors stem from a human donor with non-small cell lung cancer that progressed on radiotherapy plus ipilimumab. Some clones in this sample may be carry-over from other donors' samples.

Only one count was recorded for this clone. The gene calls are TRBV23-1 and TRBJ1-2; 7 bases agree with TRBD1. TRBV23-1 is an ORF, and what it does is uncertain. The CDR3 covers 14 residues. After removal of 2 bases from V and 6 bases from J, the junction contained 6 bases not matched to a gene. This chain's CDR3 is CASSQDWTGDGYTF. CDR3 nucleotide sequence: TGCGCCAGCAGTCAAGACTGGACAGGAGATGGCTACACCTTC.

The chain is built from TRBV4-1 and TRBJ2-7; unclear D gene. Trimming cost V 0 bases and J 2 bases, with 11 bases left between them. The germline V gene encodes CDR1 MGHRA and CDR2 YSYEKL. The CDR3 extends over 15 amino acids. DNA for the CDR3: TGCGCCAGCAGCCAAGATGGCGCAGGTACCTACGAGCAGTACTTC. Residues: CASSQDGAGTYEQYF.

In its sample, this clone was seen a few times. The chain has TRBV19 and TRBJ1-3, with 7 bases matching TRBD1. Germline V CDR1 and CDR2: LNHDA, SQIVND (reference sequence). After removal of 9 bases from V and 4 bases from J, the junction contained 9 bases not matched to a gene. The CDR3 has 14 residues. Here the CDR3 DNA reads TGTGCCAGCCAAAGGGGGCAAGGCGGAAACACCATATATTTT. Its protein product is CASQRGQGGNTIYF.

This chain joins TRBV5-4 and TRBJ1-4; 8 bases line up with TRBD1. The CDR3 runs 18 residues. Germline values: CDR1 SGHNT, CDR2 YYREEE (reference sequence). V was clipped by 0 bases and J by 3 bases; unmatched bases: 10. Here the CDR3 reads CASSLGGTGFNANEKLFF. The CDR3 bases are TGTGCCAGCAGCTTGGGGGGGACAGGTTTTAACGCTAATGAAAAACTGTTTTTT. The full variable domain, with the rest looked up from reference TRBV5-4 and TRBJ1-4, is ETGVTQSPTHLIKTRGQQVTLRCSSQSGHNTVSWYQQALGQGPQFIFQYYREEENGRGNFPPRFSGLQFPNYSSELNVNALELDDSALYLCASSLGGTGFNANEKLFFGSGTQLSVL.

This chain connects TRBV6-6 to TRBJ2-1, with D tentatively TRBD1 (6 bases). Germline lookup yields CDR1 MNHNY and CDR2 SVGAGI (reference sequence). This CDR3 spans 13 amino acids. V was trimmed by 6 bases and J by 7 bases, leaving 13 bases between them. In nucleotides, the CDR3 is TGTGCCAGCAGCGGACAGTTGGTTAATGAGCAGTTCTTC. Amino acids: CASSGQLVNEQFF.

This clone was seen just once. The chain carries TRBV7-2 and TRBJ2-7; possible D gene TRBD1, 5 bases. This CDR3 is built from 17 residues. CDR1 is SGHTA, CDR2 FQGNSA, per germline. V was shortened by 3 bases and J by 3 bases, with 21 bases between the two germline ends. The CDR3 coding sequence is TGTGCCAGCAGCTTTAGGATCTGGGGCCAGCGCGACTACGAGCAGTACTTC. Residues: CASSFRIWGQRDYEQYF.

This clone has more than one count but fewer than ten. This chain uses TRBV5-1 with TRBJ2-1, with TRBD2 matching over 8 bases. This CDR3 has 17 residues. CDR1 and CDR2 from the germline V gene are SGHRS and YFSETQ. V shed 4 bases, J shed 6 bases, and the junction held 15 bases outside the gene matches. CDR3 coding DNA: TGCGCCAGCAGCGTTGCTCTAACTAGCCGGGGGGGCAATGAGCAGTTCTTC. Translating gives CASSVALTSRGGNEQFF.

This chain uses TRBV11-1 with TRBJ2-1, with D uncertain. Germline CDR1 reads SGHAT; CDR2 reads FQDESV (reference sequence). V lost 2 bases and J 10 bases, leaving 12 bases between the germline ends. The CDR3 extends over 13 amino acids. CDR3 region: CASSLNPLREQFF. In DNA form, the CDR3 reads TGTGCCAGCAGCTTAAATCCCCTAAGGGAGCAGTTCTTC.

This clone was picked up a small number of times. V and J are TRBV25-1 and TRBJ1-3; TRBD1 might be the D (5 bases). Germline values: CDR1 MGHDK, CDR2 SYGVNS. The CDR3 extends over 14 amino acids. V dropped 7 bases and J dropped 0 bases, with 10 bases sitting between them. CDR3 in amino acids: CASISQGSGNTIYF. The CDR3 bases are TGTGCCAGCATCTCCCAGGGCTCTGGAAACACCATATATTTT.

V is TRBV7-8 and J is TRBJ1-2, with D perhaps matching TRBD1 (5 bases). Trimming cost V 5 bases and J 6 bases, with 22 bases left between them. The CDR3 runs to 16 residues. CDR1 is SGHVS, CDR2 FQNEAQ, per germline. CDR3 amino acids: CASSGRPGALKDGYTF. CDR3 sequence (DNA): TGTGCCAGCAGCGGGAGGCCTGGGGCCCTAAAAGATGGCTACACCTTC.

The chain is built from TRBV20-1 and TRBJ2-6, with D uncertain. The CDR3 length is 11 residues. The V end lost 4 bases, the J end lost 4 bases, and 2 bases lay between the germline ends. CDR1 is DFQATT and CDR2 is SNEGSKA in the germline V gene (reference sequence). CDR3 region: CSATGANVLTF. The DNA for the CDR3 is TGCAGTGCTACCGGGGCCAACGTCCTGACTTTC.

The chain has TRBV6-1 and TRBJ2-3; D is ambiguous. The CDR3 sequence is 14 residues long. The V and J ends lost 7 bases and 0 bases respectively, with 11 bases between them. CDR1 and CDR2 from the germline V gene are MNHNS and SASEGT. The CDR3 protein is CASTSYESTDTQYF. As DNA, the CDR3 is TGTGCCAGCACTTCTTACGAGAGCACAGATACGCAGTATTTT.

This clone was seen only once. V is TRBV7-2 and J is TRBJ2-7; D not resolved. V was clipped by 5 bases and J by 6 bases, with 14 bases between them. Germline lookup yields CDR1 SGHTA and CDR2 FQGNSA. The CDR3 is made up of 13 amino acids. CDR3 sequence: CASSLGPGIEQYF. The CDR3 coding sequence is TGTGCCAGCAGCCTCGGGCCGGGTATCGAGCAGTACTTC.

This clone was seen only once. The V gene is TRBV4-1, the J gene TRBJ1-1, with a tentative D call TRBD1 (5 bases). This CDR3 has 13 residues. The V end lost 4 bases, the J end lost 5 bases, and 11 bases lay between the germline ends. Germline V gives CDR1 MGHRA, CDR2 YSYEKL. CDR3 DNA: TGCGCCAGCAGCCCTCGTGGGGGGACTGAAGCTTTCTTT. Amino acid sequence: CASSPRGGTEAFF.

The V call is TRBV28, the J call TRBJ2-3, with TRBD1 identical over 10 bases. The CDR3 is 17 residues long. The V segment lost 5 bases and the J segment 0 bases; nucleotides outside the gene matches: 8. Germline CDR1 reads MDHEN; CDR2 reads SYDVKM. CDR3 bases: TGTGCCAGCAGTCGCGTTGGGGGACAGGGGAGCACAGATACGCAGTATTTT. The encoded protein is CASSRVGGQGSTDTQYF.

This chain connects TRBV4-3 to TRBJ2-5, with D perhaps TRBD1 or TRBD2 (5 bases each). There are 17 residues in the CDR3. The V end was cut by 4 bases, the J end by 5 bases, with 23 bases between. Germline values: CDR1 LGHNA, CDR2 YSLEER. DNA of the CDR3: TGCGCCAGCAGCCTTGGGACGGCAGAACAGAGCCACGAGACCCAGTACTTC. Amino acid sequence: CASSLGTAEQSHETQYF.

The chain links TRBV7-3 to TRBJ1-1; D is unresolved. V lost 3 bases and J 2 bases, leaving 7 bases between the germline ends. Germline lookup yields CDR1 SGHTA and CDR2 FQGTGA. CDR3 length: 13 amino acids. The CDR3 here is CASSFISNTEAFF. DNA for the CDR3: TGTGCCAGCAGCTTCATCAGTAACACTGAAGCTTTCTTT.

The J gene is TRBJ2-2, the V gene TRBV29-1, with TRBD1 identical over 7 bases. Looked up from germline, CDR1 is SQVTM and CDR2 is ANQGSEA. This CDR3 is 14 amino acids long. The junction had 6 bases not matched to a gene; V was cut back by 4 bases and J by 4 bases. This CDR3 is CSVGKGAVTGELFF. The CDR3 nucleotides read TGCAGCGTTGGGAAGGGGGCGGTCACCGGGGAGCTGTTTTTT.

This clone occurred a few times. The chain combines TRBV10-3 with TRBJ2-3; 11 nucleotides agree with TRBD1. After removal of 9 bases from V and 1 base from J, the junction contained 6 bases not matched to a gene. Germline lookup yields CDR1 ENHRY and CDR2 SYGVKD. CDR3 length: 15 residues. This CDR3 reads CAMMDRGHGTDTQYF. In DNA form, the CDR3 reads TGTGCCATGATGGACAGGGGGCATGGCACAGATACGCAGTATTTT.

This clone was recorded a few times. The chain employs TRBV9 and TRBJ1-1; D is unresolved. The V gene lost 3 bases and the J gene lost 4 bases, with 13 bases spanning the gap. The CDR3 extends over 14 amino acids. CDR1 is SGDLS, CDR2 YYNGEE, per germline. The CDR3 DNA is TGTGCCAGCAGCGCCCTCGCGTTGGCCACTGAAGCTTTCTTT. Translating it yields CASSALALATEAFF.